The 12 T cell receptor beta chains listed next were all sequenced from one sample in a study of control samples from healthy donors and cancer patients. Assay: immunoSEQ multiplex PCR; the TCRdb copy retains only in-frame clones and omits some. The repertoire includes over 45,000 clones, about nine tenths of them detected once, and around 1.6% sits in the top ten. Sequenced: PBMCs. The receptors here all came from a man aged 40-49 years with colorectal cancer.

V gene TRBV5-1 combines with J gene TRBJ2-1; D may match TRBD1 or TRBD2 (5 bases each). The V gene lost 2 bases and the J gene lost 4 bases, with 13 bases spanning the gap. CDR3 length: 15 residues. The germline CDR1 and CDR2 sequences are SGHRS and YFSETQ. Here the CDR3 DNA reads TGCGCCAGCAGCTTTTCCGGGACCGATTACAATGAGCAGTTCTTC. Its protein product is CASSFSGTDYNEQFF.

V gene TRBV28 combines with J gene TRBJ1-4; tentatively, D is TRBD1 (6 bases). Trimming stripped 5 bases from V and 8 bases from J, with 18 bases between. The germline CDR1 and CDR2 sequences are MDHEN and SYDVKM. This CDR3 contains 15 residues. CDR3 amino acids: CASSPLGGRREKLFF. As DNA, the CDR3 is TGTGCCAGCAGTCCGTTAGGGGGGCGGCGAGAAAAACTGTTTTTT.

The chain recombines TRBV6-5 with TRBJ2-7; D tentatively reads TRBD1 or TRBD2 (5 bases each). The V and J ends lost 4 bases and 1 base respectively, with 14 bases between them. The germline V gene encodes CDR1 MNHEY and CDR2 SVGAGI. This CDR3 spans 15 amino acids. This CDR3 is CASSFDGTSSYEQYF. Written as DNA, the CDR3 is TGTGCCAGCAGTTTCGACGGGACGTCTTCCTACGAGCAGTACTTC.

In its sample, this clone was seen a few times. The chain carries TRBV9 and TRBJ2-1; 12 bases agree with TRBD2. This CDR3 contains 15 residues. The germline CDR1 and CDR2 sequences are SGDLS and YYNGEE. J was trimmed by 7 bases and V by 3 bases; bases with no gene match: 5. The CDR3 region is CASSATSGRRNEQFF. CDR3 coding DNA: TGTGCCAGCAGCGCGACTAGCGGGAGAAGGAATGAGCAGTTCTTC.

The CDR3, as DNA: TGTGCCACCAAGGCGGGAGGGTTCTACAATGAGCAGTTCTTC. It yields the protein CATKAGGFYNEQFF. This chain uses TRBV12-1 with TRBJ2-1; no check of the table's D call, TRBD2, against the DNA was made. TRBV12-1 is a recognized pseudogene. The CDR3 has 14 amino acids.

The V and J genes are TRBV7-9 and TRBJ1-2; D gene uncertain. The CDR3 is 13 residues long. Germline V gives CDR1 SEHNR, CDR2 FQNEAQ (reference sequence). Deletions cut 7 bases from V and 4 bases from J, with 13 bases between. CDR3 protein: CASTPTGSYGYTF. The CDR3 DNA follows: TGTGCCAGCACTCCTACCGGCTCCTATGGCTACACCTTC.

The chain carries TRBV10-1 and TRBJ2-7; maybe TRBD2 (5 bases). The CDR3 is 13 amino acids. Trimming cost V 5 bases and J 6 bases, with 14 bases left between them. CDR1 and CDR2 (germline): WNHNN, SYGVQD (reference sequence). The CDR3 DNA reads as TGCGCCAGCAGTTATGCCGGGAATGGCGAGCAGTACTTC. Its translation is CASSYAGNGEQYF.

The chain combines TRBV9 with TRBJ2-1, with 12 bases identical to TRBD2. This CDR3 region has 20 residues. With V trimmed by 3 bases and J by 3 bases, 16 bases remained unmatched. Germline CDR1 is SGDLS and CDR2 is YYNGEE. As DNA, the CDR3 is TGTGCCAGCAGCGCCCGACAGCTACGGTCACTAGCGGGAGGCTACAATGAGCAGTTCTTC. It is translated as CASSARQLRSLAGGYNEQFF.

The gene calls are TRBV27 and TRBJ1-6, with TRBD1 identical over 7 bases. The CDR3 is 16 amino acids. V lost 5 bases to trimming and J lost 3 bases; unmatched junction nucleotides: 7. Germline V gene sequence: CDR1 MNHEY, CDR2 SMNVEV (reference sequence). The CDR3 protein is CASSPGQAYYNSPLHF. The CDR3 bases are TGTGCCAGCAGTCCCGGACAGGCCTACTATAATTCACCCCTCCACTTT.

This clone was detected only a few times. The chain recombines TRBV6-6 with TRBJ2-7, with D maybe TRBD1 (5 bases). The CDR3 contains 15 residues. Germline loops: CDR1 MNHNY, CDR2 SVGAGI (reference sequence). The V end lost 6 bases, the J end lost 1 base, and 16 bases lay between the germline ends. CDR3 in amino acids: CASSRPQGGSYEQYF. CDR3 sequence (DNA): TGTGCCAGCAGCCGTCCTCAGGGTGGGTCCTACGAGCAGTACTTC.

This chain uses TRBV5-4 with TRBJ1-6, with 7 bases identical to TRBD1. Unmatched junction bases numbered 11, after V lost 5 bases and J lost 9 bases. Germline V gene sequence: CDR1 SGHNT, CDR2 YYREEE (reference sequence). The CDR3 contains 15 residues. CDR3 residues: CASRRGTAAPSPLHF. DNA of the CDR3: TGTGCCAGCAGGCGGGGGACAGCGGCTCCTTCACCCCTCCACTTT.

The chain employs TRBV6-5 and TRBJ1-4, with a possible D match to TRBD1 (5 bases). The V gene's germline CDR1 is MNHEY and CDR2 SVGAGI. This CDR3 contains 15 residues. V gave up 2 bases and J gave up 4 bases, with 11 bases separating them. CDR3 sequence (DNA): TGTGCCAGCAGTTACACGGGACCGGGTAATGAAAAACTGTTTTTT. Protein: CASSYTGPGNEKLFF.